Following are 3 T cell receptor beta chains from one sample sequenced in a study of blood T cells in healthy people across ages. Then a second PCR, running roughly 7 to 11 cycles, was carried out with a sample-barcoded 5' primer and a J-beta primer mix. MiXCR, run by TCRdb on the 5' RACE reads, gives a single entry per CDR3 protein. The sample carries around 710,000 distinct CDR3 sequences, roughly 44% recorded once. Sequencing input: blood. Source of these receptors: a woman aged 60 to 75 in good health.

This clonotype was found a few times. The V call is TRBV25-1, the J call TRBJ2-7; 8 bases match TRBD1. Germline V gene sequence: CDR1 MGHDK, CDR2 SYGVNS. CDR3 length: 15 amino acids. The V gene end was trimmed by 4 bases and the J gene end by 7 bases; junction bases not matched to a gene: 12. The CDR3 spells CASSARGQGKHEQYF. For the CDR3, the DNA is TGTGCCAGCAGTGCCCGAGGACAGGGTAAACATGAGCAGTACTTC.

Notes on this clonotype: One junction end does not reproduce the germline sequence, and a read error may be involved. The V call is TRBV7-2, the J call TRBJ2-3; possible D gene TRBD2, 5 bases. Germline lookup yields CDR1 SGHTA and CDR2 FQGNSA. The CDR3 is made up of 14 amino acids. The CDR3 nucleotides are TGTGCCTGCAGCTTAAATCTAGCCACAGATACGCAGTATTTT. This sequence encodes CACSLNLATDTQYF.

This chain joins TRBV20-1 and TRBJ2-1, with 16 bases matching TRBD2. CDR1 and CDR2 from the germline V gene are DFQATT and SNEGSKA (reference sequence). Losses at the gene ends were 6 bases for V and 9 bases for J; bases not matched to a gene: 8. The CDR3 is made up of 15 amino acids. Written as DNA, the CDR3 is TGCAGTGCCGCGGGGACTAGCGGGAGGGAAGGTGAGCAGTTCTTC. Translation: CSAAGTSGREGEQFF.